Listed below are T cell receptor beta chains from one sample, sequenced in a study of blood T cells in healthy people across ages. TCRdb processed the 5' RACE reads anew with MiXCR; each CDR3 protein has one entry. The data contain approximately 1,000,000 distinct CDR3 sequences, around 43% of them singletons. Sequencing used blood. The source of these receptors is a woman aged 55-75 years in good health. CDR3s include the opening cysteine and the closing phenylalanine or tryptophan. A D gene is named only where the DNA matches it firmly. Size is stated for part of the rows, as once, few or many counts, or as a class when the clone is expanded.

size: -; J: TRBJ2-3; V: TRBV20-1; D: TRBD2; DNA: TGCAGTGTTCTAGCGGGGAAACCTACAGATACGCAGTATTTT; CDR3: CSVLAGKPTDTQYF
size: -; J: TRBJ1-3; V: TRBV7-9; D: -; DNA: TGTGCCAGCAGCCCGGGTGTGGGGCCTGGAAACACCATATATTTT; CDR3: CASSPGVGPGNTIYF
size: -; J: TRBJ2-7; V: TRBV12-3/TRBV12-4; D: -; DNA: TGTGCCAGCAGTTTGAACAGTCAGCCCTACAATGAGCAGTACTTC; CDR3: CASSLNSQPYNEQYF
size: few; J: TRBJ1-2; V: TRBV28; D: -; DNA: TGTGCCAGCAGTTTTGACTCTGGGGGCTACACCTTC; CDR3: CASSFDSGGYTF
size: -; J: TRBJ1-1; V: TRBV14; D: -; DNA: TGTGCCAGCAGCCGGACCCGCGAAGCTTTCTTT; CDR3: CASSRTREAFF
size: -; J: TRBJ2-7; V: TRBV4-2; D: -; DNA: TGTGCCAGCAACCCTGGGGCAGGGGGGTACGAGCAGTACTTC; CDR3: CASNPGAGGYEQYF
size: few; J: TRBJ2-7; V: TRBV11-2; D: TRBD1; DNA: TGTGCCAGCAGCCCGGACAGGGTAGGCGGCGAGCAGTACTTC; CDR3: CASSPDRVGGEQYF
size: -; J: TRBJ2-3; V: TRBV13; D: -; DNA: TGTGCCAGCAGCTTAGGCCTGGTATGGACCACAGATACGCAGTATTTT; CDR3: CASSLGLVWTTDTQYF
size: -; J: TRBJ1-2; V: TRBV10-3; D: TRBD1; DNA: TGTGCCACTACAGGGGGCCAGATGGGCTACACCTTC; CDR3: CATTGGQMGYTF
size: -; J: TRBJ2-3; V: TRBV4-2; D: -; DNA: TGTGCCAGCAGCCAAGAAGACGGGAGTAAAGATACGCAGTATTTT; CDR3: CASSQEDGSKDTQYF
size: few; J: TRBJ2-7; V: TRBV5-1; D: -; DNA: TGCGCCAGCAGCAAGCCGACAGTGAGCTCCTACGAGCAGTACTTC; CDR3: CASSKPTVSSYEQYF
size: -; J: TRBJ2-5; V: TRBV29-1; D: TRBD2; DNA: TGCAGCTCAAAGGGCGGGAGGGGGGAAGAGACCCAGTACTTC; CDR3: CSSKGGRGEETQYF
size: -; J: TRBJ2-7; V: TRBV6-4; D: TRBD2; DNA: TGTGCCAGCAGTGACGGGACTAGCGTCGATGAGCAGTACTTC; CDR3: CASSDGTSVDEQYF
size: -; J: TRBJ1-2; V: TRBV11-2; D: -; DNA: TGTGCCAGCAGCCTAGGTTCATGTAAGGCTAACTATGGCTACACCTTC; CDR3: CASSLGSCKANYGYTF
size: -; J: TRBJ1-6; V: TRBV6-4; D: -; DNA: TGTGCCAGCAGTGACTCGAAGGGGTCACCCCTCCACTTT; CDR3: CASSDSKGSPLHF
size: few; J: TRBJ1-2; V: TRBV6-5; D: TRBD1; DNA: TGTGCCAGCAGTTATGAGGGACAGGGCAATATCTATGGCTACACCTTC; CDR3: CASSYEGQGNIYGYTF
size: -; J: TRBJ2-7; V: TRBV7-3; D: -; DNA: TGTGCCAGCAGCTCTCTGGAGCGGATCTCCTACAATGAGCAGTACTTC; CDR3: CASSSLERISYNEQYF
size: -; J: TRBJ2-6; V: TRBV9; D: -; DNA: TGTGCCAGCAGCCAGGGGTTGGCTGGGGCCAACGTCCTGACTTTC; CDR3: CASSQGLAGANVLTF
size: few; J: TRBJ2-1; V: TRBV29-1; D: TRBD1; DNA: TGCAGCGTCCAAGGGACAGGACTTTACAATGAGCAGTTCTTC; CDR3: CSVQGTGLYNEQFF
size: few; J: TRBJ2-7; V: TRBV6-1; D: TRBD2; DNA: TGTGCCAGCAGTGAAGCATTAGCGGGCATCGAGCAGTACTTC; CDR3: CASSEALAGIEQYF
size: -; J: TRBJ2-7; V: TRBV7-9; D: TRBD2; DNA: TGTGCCAGCAGTCCTAGCGGAATTCGCTCCTACGAGCAGTACTTC; CDR3: CASSPSGIRSYEQYF
size: -; J: TRBJ2-7; V: TRBV9; D: -; DNA: TGTGCCAGCAGCGTAGATGGCGGAACACCCTACGAGCAGTACTTC; CDR3: CASSVDGGTPYEQYF
size: few; J: TRBJ2-3; V: TRBV7-3; D: TRBD1; DNA: TGTGCCAGCAGCCCGACAGGGAGTACAGATACGCAGTATTTT; CDR3: CASSPTGSTDTQYF
size: few; J: TRBJ2-1; V: TRBV5-1; D: TRBD1; DNA: TGCGCCAGCAGCGCGACCGGGACAGGGTACAATGAGCAGTTCTTC; CDR3: CASSATGTGYNEQFF
size: -; J: TRBJ2-7; V: TRBV28; D: TRBD2; DNA: TGTGCCAGCAGTCCCTCTGCGGGAGGGTCCTACGAGCAGTACTTC; CDR3: CASSPSAGGSYEQYF
size: once; J: TRBJ2-1; V: TRBV7-6; D: -; DNA: TGTGCCAGCAGCCCGCATTCTATGCCAGCTAATGAGCAGTTCTTC; CDR3: CASSPHSMPANEQFF
size: few; J: TRBJ2-5; V: TRBV6-5; D: -; DNA: TGTGCCAGCAGTTACTGGGGAGGGGGAAAGACCCAGTACTTC; CDR3: CASSYWGGGKTQYF
size: -; J: TRBJ2-3; V: TRBV7-6; D: TRBD2; DNA: TGTGTCAGCAGTCATATGGTAGGGAGGGAGAGGCTGAAAGATACGCAGTATTTT; CDR3: CVSSHMVGRERLKDTQYF
size: few; J: TRBJ2-7; V: TRBV6-5; D: -; DNA: TGTGCCAGCAGTTACCGACGGAGGGGACTGAAGGTGCCCTCCAGCTCCTACGGGCAGTACTTC; CDR3: CASSYRRRGLKVPSSSYGQYF
size: few; J: TRBJ2-4; V: TRBV21-1; D: -; DNA: TGTGCCAGCACCCCGGGACAGGGGGCGAGGGAAAACATTCAGTACTTC; CDR3: CASTPGQGARENIQYF
size: -; J: TRBJ1-1; V: TRBV9; D: -; DNA: TGTGCCAGCAGCGCCCGCTTAGACAGGACCAGCGCTTTCTTT; CDR3: CASSARLDRTSAFF
size: -; J: TRBJ2-1; V: TRBV5-1; D: TRBD2; DNA: TGCGCCAGCAGCTCGGATAGCGGGAGCTTTAATGAGCAGTTCTTC; CDR3: CASSSDSGSFNEQFF
size: -; J: TRBJ2-3; V: TRBV28; D: -; DNA: TGTGCCAGCAGGACGGGCAGGAGCACAGATACGCAGTATTTT; CDR3: CASRTGRSTDTQYF
size: -; J: TRBJ2-7; V: TRBV19; D: TRBD2; DNA: TGTGCCAGTAGTCGGACTAGCGGGAGAGTCGAGCAGTACTTC; CDR3: CASSRTSGRVEQYF
size: -; J: TRBJ2-1; V: TRBV6-2/TRBV6-3; D: -; DNA: TGTGCCAGCAGTTGGGGACTTTCTTCCTACAATGAGCAGTTCTTC; CDR3: CASSWGLSSYNEQFF
size: many; J: TRBJ2-5; V: TRBV20-1; D: -; DNA: TGCAGTGCCGGCTGGCAGAATGGCGAGACCCAGTACTTC; CDR3: CSAGWQNGETQYF
size: few; J: TRBJ2-5; V: TRBV21-1; D: -; DNA: TGTGCCAGCAGCTCCGCCCCTAGCGGGGCCCCCAGGGAGACCCAGTACTTC; CDR3: CASSSAPSGAPRETQYF
size: few; J: TRBJ1-2; V: TRBV7-9; D: -; DNA: TGTGCCAGCAGCTTGGGACCGCGCGCCGAGTGGGGCTACACCTTC; CDR3: CASSLGPRAEWGYTF
size: few; J: TRBJ2-5; V: TRBV2; D: TRBD2; DNA: TGTGCCAGCACGACTAGCGGGCAACAAGAGACCCAGTACTTC; CDR3: CASTTSGQQETQYF
size: few; J: TRBJ2-7; V: TRBV12-3/TRBV12-4; D: -; DNA: TGTGCCAGCACCCTCGAGCTGGGCGCCCGGGCCTCCTACGAGCAGTACTTC; CDR3: CASTLELGARASYEQYF
size: -; J: TRBJ1-2; V: TRBV20-1; D: -; DNA: TGCAGTGCTAGCCCGAGCAGGTACAACTATGGCTACACCTTC; CDR3: CSASPSRYNYGYTF
size: -; J: TRBJ2-2; V: TRBV7-2; D: -; DNA: TGTGCCAGCAGCTTATGGGACGGTTTTGCCGGGGAGCTGTTTTTT; CDR3: CASSLWDGFAGELFF
size: many; J: TRBJ2-1; V: TRBV5-1; D: TRBD2; DNA: TGCGCCAGCAGCTTGCCTAGCGGAGTAGGTGAGCAGTTCTTC; CDR3: CASSLPSGVGEQFF
size: -; J: TRBJ2-7; V: TRBV7-9; D: -; DNA: TGTGCCAGCAGCTTATTAGCTACAGGAGAAAGCTACGAGCAGTACTTC; CDR3: CASSLLATGESYEQYF